Given below is one T cell receptor beta chain in context. Its antigen remains unidentified. Germline V gives CDR1 MNHNY, CDR2 SVGAGI (reference sequence). Trimming pared 5 bases from V and 2 bases from J, leaving 16 bases between. This CDR3 is 16 amino acids long. The data were taken from a study of T cell responses to AZD1222 COVID-19 vaccine. General observations from the study: Samples come after the peak T cell response, not at day 14. Close to half of all spike-specific TCRs reportedly target regions of the variants that are unmutated.

Here immunoSEQ multiplex PCR was the method, and the copy in TCRdb shows in-frame clones only, minus some. The repertoire has around 150,000 clones, approximately 93% of them found once; the top ten carry over 1%. It was second doses at about 4 or about 12 weeks that were pooled. This sample comprised peripheral blood, obtained 28 days after the second AZD1222 dose. This clonotype was obtained from an adult who received the AZD1222 COVID-19 vaccine. The chain links TRBV6-6 to TRBJ1-3; a possible D gene is TRBD1 (6 bases). The CDR3 bases are TGTGCCAGCAGTACCACAGGGACTTACACTGGAAACACCATATATTTT. Protein sequence: CASSTTGTYTGNTIYF.